The 20 T cell receptor beta chains given below trace back to one sample, sequenced in a study of cytomegalovirus exposure and HLA in healthy donors. Only in-frame clones appear in the TCRdb table, and some are missing; sequencing was by immunoSEQ multiplex PCR. Here the sample spans 78,000 or so clones, around 94% being singletons. Sequencing was carried out using PBMCs. The origin of the receptors is a woman aged 18 to 35 in good health and CMV-seropositive.

The rearrangement uses TRBV9 and TRBJ2-1, with 8 bases matching TRBD2. This CDR3 has 15 amino acids. Losses at the gene ends were 3 bases for V and 3 bases for J; bases not matched to a gene: 5. In germline, CDR1 is SGDLS, CDR2 YYNGEE. The CDR3 DNA reads TGTGCCAGCAGCGCTCTAGCGGGCAGCTACAATGAGCAGTTCTTC. Translation: CASSALAGSYNEQFF.

For the CDR3, the DNA is TGTGCCAGCAGCTTATTCGGTAGTAATGAAAAACTGTTTTTT. It yields the protein CASSLFGSNEKLFF. The chain links TRBV7-2 to TRBJ1-4; D gene ambiguous. Germline CDR1 is SGHTA and CDR2 is FQGNSA. V dropped 2 bases and J dropped 4 bases, with 8 bases sitting between them. This CDR3 is 14 amino acids long.

V is TRBV4-1 and J is TRBJ2-1; the match to TRBD2 covers 10 bases. V was clipped by 1 base and J by 12 bases; unmatched bases: 6. CDR1 is MGHRA and CDR2 is YSYEKL in the germline V gene. The CDR3 runs to 14 residues. The CDR3 region has the DNA TGCGCCAGCAGCCAAGCCCTAGCGGGGGTTTCGCAGTTCTTC. Protein sequence: CASSQALAGVSQFF.

V gene TRBV28 combines with J gene TRBJ2-6; D remains unclear. Per the germline V gene, CDR1 is MDHEN and CDR2 is SYDVKM. V lost 3 bases, J lost 2 bases, and 2 bases lay in between. CDR3 size: 13 residues. In nucleotides, the CDR3 is TGTGCCAGCAGTTTTACTGGGGCCAACGTCCTGACTTTC. Its translation is CASSFTGANVLTF.

J is TRBJ1-1 and V is TRBV11-3; D ambiguous. Germline V gene sequence: CDR1 SGHNT, CDR2 YENEEA. Trimming cost V 1 base and J 3 bases, with 6 bases left between them. The CDR3 extends over 13 amino acids. The CDR3 DNA reads as TGTGCCAGCAGCTTAGTCAGGCACACTGAAGCTTTCTTT. This sequence encodes CASSLVRHTEAFF.

The V call is TRBV4-2, the J call TRBJ1-6; 7 bases fit TRBD1. The CDR3 extends over 15 amino acids. The ends lost 1 base at V and 5 bases at J; junction bases unmatched: 2. Germline-derived CDR1 and CDR2 are LGHNA and YNFKEQ. CDR3 sequence reads: CASSQGQGDNSPLHF. The CDR3 DNA is TGTGCCAGCAGCCAAGGGCAGGGGGATAATTCACCCCTCCACTTT.

This chain joins TRBV7-2 and TRBJ2-3, with 7 nucleotides matching TRBD2. CDR1 is SGHTA and CDR2 is FQGNSA in the germline V gene. This CDR3 contains 16 residues. V gave up 1 base and J gave up 1 base; unmatched junction bases: 5. DNA of the CDR3: TGTGCCAGCAGCTTAGAGCTAGCGGCAGGCACAGATACGCAGTATTTT. It encodes CASSLELAAGTDTQYF. Looking up the rest from reference TRBV7-2 and TRBJ2-3 gives the full variable domain: GAGVSQSPSNKVTEKGKDVELRCDPISGHTALYWYRQSLGQGLEFLIYFQGNSAPDKSGLPSDRFSAERTGGSVSTLTIQRTQQEDSAVYLCASSLELAAGTDTQYFGPGTRLTVL.

The chain combines TRBV5-1 with TRBJ2-3, with unresolved D. Germline V gene data show CDR1 as SGHRS and CDR2 as YFSETQ. V lost 3 bases and J lost 0, with 5 bases in between. The CDR3 runs 13 residues. The CDR3 spells CASSYSSTDTQYF. The CDR3 DNA reads TGCGCCAGCAGCTATTCTAGCACAGATACGCAGTATTTT.

This rearrangement joins TRBV5-1 to TRBJ2-7; 7 bases fit TRBD2. The CDR3 covers 15 residues. V shed 0 bases and J 6 bases; nucleotides not matched to a gene: 9. CDR1 SGHRS and CDR2 YFSETQ come from the germline V gene. The DNA of the CDR3 is TGCGCCAGCAGCTTGGAGGGACTACCTGGGGCCGAGCAGTACTTC. Translating gives CASSLEGLPGAEQYF. Full variable domain (outside the CDR3, taken from reference TRBV5-1 and TRBJ2-7): KAGVTQTPRYLIKTRGQQVTLSCSPISGHRSVSWYQQTPGQGLQFLFEYFSETQRNKGNFPGRFSGRQFSNSRSEMNVSTLELGDSALYLCASSLEGLPGAEQYFGPGTRLTVT.

This clone showed up just a few times. J is TRBJ1-1 and V is TRBV6-7, with 12 bases aligning to TRBD1. TRBV6-7 falls under the ORF class, with uncertain function. V gave up 6 bases and J gave up 1 base; unmatched junction bases: 6. The CDR3 has 16 amino acids. CDR3 amino acids: CASSTGTGGKNTEAFF. In DNA form, the CDR3 reads TGTGCCAGCAGCACCGGGACAGGGGGCAAGAACACTGAAGCTTTCTTT.

The chain recombines TRBV4-3 with TRBJ1-2; possibly TRBD1 for D (6 bases). Germline CDR1 reads LGHNA; CDR2 reads YSLEER. This CDR3 spans 14 amino acids. V was shortened by 0 bases and J by 8 bases, with 13 bases between the two germline ends. CDR3 nucleotide sequence: TGCGCCAGCAGCCAAGATCTATGGGGGCTCGGCTACACCTTC. Translation: CASSQDLWGLGYTF.

This chain uses TRBV6-5 with TRBJ2-7, with TRBD2 identical over 11 bases. The germline CDR1 and CDR2 sequences are MNHEY and SVGAGI. V lost 9 bases, J lost 4 bases, and 11 bases stayed unmatched. The CDR3 loop spans 15 amino acids. CDR3 in DNA: TGTGCCAGTCAGCGCGGGGCTAGCGGGAGGTACGAGCAGTACTTC. Amino acid sequence: CASQRGASGRYEQYF.

The chain uses TRBV7-2 and TRBJ2-7; 7 nucleotides align to TRBD1. The CDR3 extends over 15 amino acids. The V and J ends lost 5 bases and 3 bases, in that order; junction bases with no gene match: 10. Germline CDR1 is SGHTA and CDR2 is FQGNSA. The CDR3 bases are TGTGCCAGCAGCCCGGGTTTGGACAGGTACTACGAGCAGTACTTC. It yields the protein CASSPGLDRYYEQYF.

J is TRBJ2-1 and V is TRBV5-1; 7 nucleotides align to TRBD2. CDR3 size: 16 residues. Germline V gene data show CDR1 as SGHRS and CDR2 as YFSETQ. Trimming removed 6 bases from V and 5 bases from J; junction bases left unmatched: 14. DNA of the CDR3: TGCGCCAGCACTTACCGAGGTGGGGCGGGGGACAATGAGCAGTTCTTC. Its protein is CASTYRGGAGDNEQFF. The complete variable domain, with remaining parts taken from reference TRBV5-1 and TRBJ2-1, reads KAGVTQTPRYLIKTRGQQVTLSCSPISGHRSVSWYQQTPGQGLQFLFEYFSETQRNKGNFPGRFSGRQFSNSRSEMNVSTLELGDSALYLCASTYRGGAGDNEQFFGPGTRLTVL.

This clone was counted a single time. J is TRBJ2-5 and V is TRBV7-9; 13 nucleotides agree with TRBD2. The germline V gene has CDR1 SEHNR and CDR2 FQNEAQ (reference sequence). The trim removed 5 bases at V and 1 base at J, leaving 7 bases unmatched. The CDR3 covers 17 residues. CDR3 nucleotide sequence: TGTGCCAGCAGCGGTCGACTAGCGGGAGGTCTCCAAGAGACCCAGTACTTC. Protein product: CASSGRLAGGLQETQYF.

Here the CDR3 reads CASRAQTDSYEQYF. CDR3 coding DNA: TGTGCCAGCAGGGCACAGACAGACTCCTACGAGCAGTACTTC. The V and J genes are TRBV27 and TRBJ2-7; TRBD1 might be the D (5 bases). The CDR3 contains 14 residues. V lost 6 bases and J 0 bases, leaving 12 bases between the germline ends. Germline V gene sequence: CDR1 MNHEY, CDR2 SMNVEV (reference sequence).

This clone turned up a few times. The CDR3 here is CAISEARQGQPQHF. CDR3 coding DNA: TGTGCCATCAGTGAGGCCAGACAGGGTCAGCCCCAGCATTTT. The chain carries TRBV10-3 and TRBJ1-5; 7 positions agree with TRBD1. The CDR3 runs to 14 residues. V dropped 2 bases and J dropped 6; count of bases not matched to a gene: 4. Germline CDR1 and CDR2: ENHRY and SYGVKD.

The rearrangement links TRBV5-4 to TRBJ2-1; possibly TRBD1 for D (5 bases). V dropped 1 base and J dropped 10 bases, with 18 bases sitting between them. This CDR3 has 15 residues. From germline, CDR1 is SGHNT and CDR2 YYREEE (reference sequence). The CDR3 here is CASSLNKQVVREQFF. The CDR3 region has the DNA TGTGCCAGCAGCTTGAACAAACAGGTGGTGCGGGAGCAGTTCTTC.

V and J are TRBV11-2 and TRBJ2-6; D unresolved. V was clipped by 1 base and J by 1 base, with 5 bases between them. The CDR3 is 15 amino acids. Germline CDR1 reads SGHAT; CDR2 reads FQNNGV. The CDR3 DNA follows: TGTGCCAGCAGCTTAGGAGTATCTGGGGCCAACGTCCTGACTTTC. It is translated as CASSLGVSGANVLTF.

The V and J genes are TRBV5-1 and TRBJ2-3; the D gene is possibly TRBD2 (5 bases). The CDR3 extends over 14 amino acids. V lost 5 bases and J 4 bases, leaving 14 bases between the germline ends. The germline V gene has CDR1 SGHRS and CDR2 YFSETQ. The chain's CDR3 is CASSLTTLPDTQYF. The CDR3 nucleotides read TGCGCCAGCAGTCTGACTACACTCCCAGATACGCAGTATTTT.